This T cell receptor beta chain stems from a study of cytotoxic CD8 clonotypes in ibrutinib-treated CLL. At the level of the study: Response specimens were obtained following a median treatment duration of approximately 12 months, with a range of 6 to 36.

Study results and limitations: The study found public clonotypes uncommon, contracting or stable on treatment.

Concerning this clone: Its target is not known.

This CDR3 has 18 amino acids. The trim removed 4 bases at V and 0 bases at J, leaving 13 bases unmatched. The germline gives CDR1 SGDLS, CDR2 YYNGEE. For TCR beta libraries, 1.5 to 2 micrograms of genomic DNA were obtained from cryopreserved PBMCs. Using immunoSEQ multiplex PCR, the repertoire was profiled, and TCRdb retains in-frame clones only, with some absent. The sample has approximately 350,000 clones, under 70% seen once. The TCR was taken from a human donor with chronic lymphocytic leukemia. This material consisted of PBMCs, taken after 36 months of ibrutinib treatment. V and J are TRBV9 and TRBJ1-1; the match to TRBD1 covers 9 bases. CDR3 amino acids: CASSSRGRTGVLNTEAFF. As DNA, the CDR3 is TGTGCCAGCAGCTCCAGAGGCCGGACAGGGGTCTTGAACACTGAAGCTTTCTTT.